Ten or more counts support the clone carrying this T cell receptor (beta chain). The data are from a study of T cells in Graves' hyperthyroidism and ophthalmopathy. Exclusion criteria comprised uncontrolled infection, other autoimmune disease, pregnancy or lactation. Diagnostic assessment was based on clinical symptoms, serum thyroxine and TRAb, thyroid ultrasound and orbital computed tomography. Amplification yielded TCR beta CDR3 regions, with RNA transcripts as the source. With the HTBI primer set, the TCR CDR3 went through a first round of RT-PCR. TCRdb reprocessed the multiplex PCR reads with MiXCR, giving one entry per CDR3 protein. The top ten clones hold less than 3.5% of a sample with around 600,000 distinct CDR3 sequences, more than 15% of them seen once. The source material was blood. This TCR derives from a woman in her forties with Graves' ophthalmopathy.

The CDR3 reads CASSLVGAGDTQYF. Here the CDR3 DNA reads TGTGCCAGCAGTTTAGTAGGGGCTGGAGATACGCAGTATTTT. The chain has TRBV28 and TRBJ2-3, with D possibly being TRBD1 (5 bases). There are 14 residues in the CDR3. Trimming stripped 2 bases from V and 5 bases from J, with 11 bases between. Per germline, CDR1 MDHEN and CDR2 SYDVKM.